Below are 20 T cell receptor beta chains sequenced from a single sample in a study of T cell responses to AZD1222 COVID-19 vaccine. This table comes from immunoSEQ multiplex PCR, and its TCRdb copy is limited to in-frame clones, with some not included. Seen here are around 71,000 clones, roughly four fifths observed once, and the top ten hold 2.9%. Sample: peripheral blood, taken on day 0 of AZD1222 vaccination. The receptors were gathered from an adult in good health.

The chain combines TRBV6-5 with TRBJ1-5; 8 positions match TRBD1. The V segment lost 6 bases and the J segment 1 base; nucleotides outside the gene matches: 5. Per the germline V gene, CDR1 is MNHEY and CDR2 is SVGAGI. The CDR3 covers 15 residues. CDR3 nucleotides: TGTGCCAGCAGAATCAGACAGGGGAGCAATCAGCCCCAGCATTTT. Its protein is CASRIRQGSNQPQHF.

The CDR3 reads CASSLGGTGDQETQYF. In DNA, the CDR3 is TGTGCCAGCAGCTTGGGGGGGACAGGGGACCAAGAGACCCAGTACTTC. This chain links TRBV11-2 with TRBJ2-5, with 10 bases matching TRBD1. V trimming: 3 bases; J trimming: 0 bases; junction bases outside the gene matches: 4. The CDR3 totals 16 residues. The V gene's germline CDR1 is SGHAT and CDR2 FQNNGV.

This clone appeared a few times. The chain has TRBV7-9 and TRBJ2-5; D may be TRBD1 or TRBD2 (5 bases each). The CDR3 is 15 residues long. CDR1 and CDR2 from the germline V gene are SEHNR and FQNEAQ (reference sequence). Trimming stripped 5 bases from V and 1 base from J, with 14 bases between. The CDR3 DNA sequence: TGTGCCAGCAGCCCACCGGGACCGCGCCAAGAGACCCAGTACTTC. The encoded protein is CASSPPGPRQETQYF.

J is TRBJ1-1 and V is TRBV6-2 or TRBV6-3, with D maybe TRBD1 (6 bases). The germline V and J ends were trimmed by 0 bases and 6 bases, with 11 bases remaining between them. CDR3 size: 14 residues. The V gene's germline CDR1 is MNHEY and CDR2 SVGEGT. The CDR3 coding sequence is TGTGCCAGCAGTTACTCGCCGGGGGCACCTGAAGCTTTCTTT. This codes for CASSYSPGAPEAFF.

The V gene is TRBV29-1, the J gene TRBJ1-4, with D unclear. This CDR3 has 11 residues. Deletions cut 4 bases from V and 9 bases from J, with 9 bases between. Germline CDR1 SQVTM, CDR2 ANQGSEA. CDR3 sequence reads: CSVVQGQKLFF. CDR3 sequence (DNA): TGCAGCGTTGTTCAAGGACAAAAACTGTTTTTT.

This chain links TRBV5-1 with TRBJ2-7, with 14 nucleotides matching TRBD2. The CDR3 runs 15 residues. CDR1 SGHRS and CDR2 YFSETQ come from the germline V gene. With V trimmed by 4 bases and J by 7 bases, 7 bases remained unmatched. The CDR3 reads CASSPRLAGGVEQYF. Here the CDR3 DNA reads TGCGCCAGCAGCCCACGACTAGCGGGAGGGGTTGAGCAGTACTTC.

This clone appeared a single time. The CDR3 protein is CASSQDWTGYEQYF. Written as DNA, the CDR3 is TGTGCCAGCAGCCAAGATTGGACGGGCTACGAGCAGTACTTC. The gene calls are TRBV3-1 (or the pseudogene TRBV3-2) and TRBJ2-7; D ambiguous. Germline V gives CDR1 LGHDT, CDR2 YNNKEL (reference sequence). This CDR3 is built from 14 residues. The V and J ends lost 0 bases and 3 bases respectively, with 9 bases between them.

This clone came up once. The chain has TRBV11-2 and TRBJ1-1; the D gene is possibly TRBD1 (5 bases). The ends were cut back, 1 base at V and 4 bases at J, with 13 bases in the middle. CDR3 size: 15 residues. CDR1 and CDR2 (germline): SGHAT, FQNNGV. The CDR3 loop is CASSLGDGMGTEAFF. DNA of the CDR3: TGTGCCAGCAGCTTAGGGGACGGGATGGGCACTGAAGCTTTCTTT.

The chain is built from TRBV5-1 and TRBJ1-5, with D unresolved. From germline, CDR1 is SGHRS and CDR2 YFSETQ. With 0 bases removed from V and 5 bases from J, the gap between germline ends came to 12 bases. CDR3 length equals 15 residues. CDR3 nucleotide sequence: TGCGCCAGCAGCTTGGGACCCCTCGGGGATCAGCCCCAGCATTTT. Its protein product is CASSLGPLGDQPQHF.

The V call is TRBV10-1, the J call TRBJ1-6; tentative D call: TRBD1 (6 bases). In germline, CDR1 is WNHNN, CDR2 SYGVQD (reference sequence). Trimming took off 7 bases at V and 8 bases at J, with 24 bases between the two ends. The CDR3 spans 17 residues. CDR3 sequence reads: CASNRDNYSAGDSPLHF. The CDR3 bases are TGCGCCAGCAACCGGGACAATTACTCGGCCGGGGATTCACCCCTCCACTTT.

CDR3 sequence: CAWSADRNQPQHF. The CDR3 nucleotides read TGTGCCTGGAGTGCAGATCGCAATCAGCCCCAGCATTTT. V and J are TRBV30 and TRBJ1-5; D not certain. The germline CDR1 and CDR2 sequences are GTSNPN and SVGIG (reference sequence). Trimming removed 1 base from V and 2 bases from J, with 6 bases in between. The CDR3 contains 13 residues.

This chain links TRBV4-3 with TRBJ2-1, with D tentatively TRBD1 or TRBD2 (5 bases each). This CDR3 comprises 17 residues. CDR1 is LGHNA, CDR2 YSLEER, per germline. The V end lost 1 base, the J end lost 1 base, and 14 bases lay between the germline ends. The CDR3 DNA reads TGCGCCAGCAGCCAAGGGGACCCGGACTTGTCCTACAATGAGCAGTTCTTC. Amino acids: CASSQGDPDLSYNEQFF.

The chain links TRBV6-5 to TRBJ1-2; the match to TRBD1 covers 10 bases. There are 14 residues in the CDR3. The V gene's germline CDR1 is MNHEY and CDR2 SVGAGI. The V segment lost 7 bases and the J segment 4 bases; nucleotides outside the gene matches: 6. CDR3 protein: CASTGQGEGYGYTF. The CDR3 nucleotides are TGTGCCAGCACCGGACAGGGGGAGGGCTATGGCTACACCTTC.

J is TRBJ1-4 and V is TRBV6-6, with TRBD1 matching 7 bases. Trimming at V came to 4 bases and at J to 0 bases, leaving 5 bases not matched to a gene. Germline lookup yields CDR1 MNHNY and CDR2 SVGAGI (reference sequence). The CDR3 spans 16 residues. CDR3 loop: CASSWGQPSTNEKLFF. CDR3 sequence (DNA): TGTGCCAGCAGTTGGGGACAGCCCTCAACTAATGAAAAACTGTTTTTT.

The rearrangement uses TRBV14 and TRBJ1-2, with a tentative D call TRBD1 (5 bases). CDR3 length equals 14 residues. With 1 base removed from V and 4 bases from J, the gap between germline ends came to 10 bases. CDR1 and CDR2 (germline): SGHDN, FVKESK. The chain's CDR3 is CASSQGWGFYGYTF. The CDR3 DNA reads as TGTGCCAGCAGCCAAGGGTGGGGGTTCTATGGCTACACCTTC.

The V gene is TRBV7-2, the J gene TRBJ2-7, with 10 bases that match TRBD1. CDR3 length: 16 amino acids. CDR1 SGHTA and CDR2 FQGNSA come from the germline V gene. The V segment lost 0 bases and the J segment 3 bases; nucleotides outside the gene matches: 5. The CDR3 reads CASSLAGTGDIYEQYF. CDR3 DNA: TGTGCCAGCAGCTTAGCCGGGACAGGGGATATCTACGAGCAGTACTTC.

This sequence joins TRBV5-5 and TRBJ1-4, with 8 bases that match TRBD1. This CDR3 is built from 17 residues. V trimming: 2 bases; J trimming: 7 bases; junction bases outside the gene matches: 13. Germline CDR1 SGHKS, CDR2 YYEKEE (reference sequence). This chain's CDR3 is CASSFGGDRGRSEKLFF. The CDR3 region has the DNA TGTGCCAGCAGCTTTGGGGGAGACAGGGGAAGAAGTGAAAAACTGTTTTTT.

V is TRBV4-3 and J is TRBJ1-6, with D uncertain. The CDR3 is made up of 15 amino acids. Germline CDR1 reads LGHNA; CDR2 reads YSLEER. V gave up 0 bases and J gave up 0 bases, with 3 bases separating them. The DNA of the CDR3 is TGCGCCAGCAGCCAAGATGGCTCCTATAATTCACCCCTCCACTTT. Its translation is CASSQDGSYNSPLHF.

The rearrangement joins TRBV14 to TRBJ2-3; D ambiguous. CDR3 length: 13 residues. V was shortened by 0 bases and J by 8 bases, with 9 bases between the two germline ends. Germline assignment: CDR1 SGHDN and CDR2 FVKESK. CDR3 region: CASSQDLGTTQYF. Here the CDR3 DNA reads TGTGCCAGCAGCCAAGATCTAGGAACTACGCAGTATTTT.

The table lists this clone with a few counts. The chain carries TRBV7-2 and TRBJ2-2; no firm D call. The V gene's germline CDR1 is SGHTA and CDR2 FQGNSA. The CDR3 has 16 amino acids. Deletions cut 0 bases from V and 2 bases from J, with 10 bases between. In DNA, the CDR3 is TGTGCCAGCAGCTTAGCGCGCCAGTCCAACACCGGGGAGCTGTTTTTT. It yields the protein CASSLARQSNTGELFF.